This section outlines one TCR beta chain sequence together with its context. Its antigen is unknown. Base-call qualities are not available, and no considerably larger clone is one nucleotide away. This specimen belongs to a study of T cells after yellow fever vaccination (dated by TCRdb to between 2018 and 2020). About the investigation overall: Libraries from fractions with low cell numbers were prepared with the SMART-Seq v4 Ultra Low Input RNA kit. Blood was drawn at multiple timepoints before and after primary and secondary immunization, with bulk PBMC replicates and cell subsets isolated. The cohort comprised two healthy male donors, one aged 18 to 30 and one aged 30 to 40 years. To follow T-cell clones before and after primary and booster YFV17D yellow fever vaccination, bulk TCR alpha and beta repertoires were sequenced over time.

Interpreted using the paper, the treatment or condition label stands for: live attenuated yellow fever vaccine strain. At each blood-draw timepoint, two biological replicates of bulk PBMCs were collected. PBMCs were isolated from peripheral blood using a standard Ficoll-Paque protocol. TriZol was used to extract RNA from bulk PBMCs, from CD4 and CD8 fractions, and from dextramer-positive and dextramer-negative fractions. Measured from the cysteine to the phenylalanine, the CDR3 is 14 residues long. Solely the CDR3 DNA is kept, with 42 bases framed from the first base. V and J lose 4 bases and 5 bases, and a span of 11 bases separates them. Via the germline V gene, CDR1 is SGHTA and CDR2 FQGNSA. Overall study outcomes, separate from this receptor: A small share of clonotypes occurred in both CD4 and CD8 compartments, likely arising from convergent recombination. The study included only two donors, which limits how far the findings can be generalized. After the booster, most of the clones that had expanded following primary vaccination were detected again (roughly 96% of CD4 and around 87% of CD8), which suggests that memory was broadly maintained. Computational filtering was needed because FACS-sorted repertoires could contain abundant contaminating clonotypes from the bulk population. The secondary T-cell response was found to be weaker but faster than the primary response, with a peak reached on day 5 rather than on day 15.

TCR cDNA was made using 5'RACE template switching, a step that added a universal primer site and unique molecular identifiers. cDNA synthesis was primed from both the TCR alpha and TCR beta constant segments. Two PCR steps were used to amplify libraries, with sample barcodes and sequencing adapters being added in the second step. Sequencing of libraries was done on Illumina HiSeq 2500 (2x100 bp) or NovaSeq (2x150 bp). Processing in the source paper ran as follows. MIGEC was used to demultiplex reads and collapse the reads into UMI consensus sequences, and MiXCR was used for V(D)J alignment. Using edgeR on replicate PBMC samples, clonotypes were called vaccine-responding if FDR was below 0.01 and the log2 fold change was above 5 up to day 15. CD4 or CD8 identity was assigned to each bulk clonotype according to whether the clonotype was present at higher abundance in the sequenced CD4 repertoire or the sequenced CD8 repertoire. Using fastp at Q25 and MiXCR, TCRdb reprocessed the public reads and kept productive beta chains. One record per CDR3 amino acid sequence lists the most common genes and DNA. TCRdb's processing, not the study's, gives the V and J calls here. This sample lists approximately 550,000 distinct CDR3 sequences; about 14% were detected once. Over 11% of the sample is taken by the ten largest.

This specimen was PBMCs, taken on the day of the yellow fever booster vaccination. The receptor comes from a man in his thirties or forties who received the YFV17D yellow fever vaccine. The V and J genes are TRBV7-2 and TRBJ2-2; the D gene assignment is ambiguous. The bases read TGTGCCAGCAGCTCCAACCAATTTACCGGGGAGCTGTTTTTT. This translates into CASSSNQFTGELFF.